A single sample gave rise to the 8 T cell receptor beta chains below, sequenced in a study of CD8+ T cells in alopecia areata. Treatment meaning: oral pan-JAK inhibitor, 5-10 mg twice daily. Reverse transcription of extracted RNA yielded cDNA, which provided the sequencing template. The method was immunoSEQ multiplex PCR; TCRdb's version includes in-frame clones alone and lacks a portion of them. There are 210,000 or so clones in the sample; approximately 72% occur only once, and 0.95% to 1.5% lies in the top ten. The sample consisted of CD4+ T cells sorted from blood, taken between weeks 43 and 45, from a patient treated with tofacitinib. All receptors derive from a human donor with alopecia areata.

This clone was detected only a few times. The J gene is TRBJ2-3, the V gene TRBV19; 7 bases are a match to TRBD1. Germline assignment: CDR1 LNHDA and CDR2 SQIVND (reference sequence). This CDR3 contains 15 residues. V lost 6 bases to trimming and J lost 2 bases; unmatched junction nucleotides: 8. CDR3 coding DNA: TGTGCCAGTAGAACCGATAAGGGGGCCACAGATACGCAGTATTTT. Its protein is CASRTDKGATDTQYF.

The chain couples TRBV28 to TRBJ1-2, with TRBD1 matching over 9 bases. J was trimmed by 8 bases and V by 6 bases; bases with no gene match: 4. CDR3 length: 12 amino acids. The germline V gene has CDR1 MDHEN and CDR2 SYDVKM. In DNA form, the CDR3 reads TGTGCCAGCAGCGGGACAGGGTACGGCTACACCTTC. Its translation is CASSGTGYGYTF.

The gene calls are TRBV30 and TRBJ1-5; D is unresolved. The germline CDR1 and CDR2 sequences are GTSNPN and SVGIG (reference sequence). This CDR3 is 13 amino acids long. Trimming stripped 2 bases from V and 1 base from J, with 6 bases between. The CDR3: CAWSKGSNQPQHF. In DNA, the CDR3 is TGTGCCTGGAGTAAAGGCAGCAATCAGCCCCAGCATTTT.

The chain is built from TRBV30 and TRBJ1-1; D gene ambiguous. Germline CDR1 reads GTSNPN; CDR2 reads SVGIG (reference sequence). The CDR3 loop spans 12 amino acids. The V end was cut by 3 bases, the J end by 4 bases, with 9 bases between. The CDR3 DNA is TGTGCCTGGAGGTCGGGGTCCACTGAAGCTTTCTTT. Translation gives CAWRSGSTEAFF.

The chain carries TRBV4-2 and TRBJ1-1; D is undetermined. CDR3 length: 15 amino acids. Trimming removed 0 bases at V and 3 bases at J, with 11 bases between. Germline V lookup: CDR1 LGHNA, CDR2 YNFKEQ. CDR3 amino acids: CASSQDVAPDTEAFF. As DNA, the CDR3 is TGTGCCAGCAGCCAAGATGTCGCCCCGGACACTGAAGCTTTCTTT.

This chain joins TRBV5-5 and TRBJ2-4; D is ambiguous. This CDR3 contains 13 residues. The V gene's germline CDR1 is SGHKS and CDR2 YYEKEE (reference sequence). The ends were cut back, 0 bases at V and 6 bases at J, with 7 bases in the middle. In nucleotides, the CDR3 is TGTGCCAGCAGCTTGGCTTCGGGAAACATTCAGTACTTC. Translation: CASSLASGNIQYF. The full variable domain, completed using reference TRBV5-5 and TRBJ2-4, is DAGVTQSPTHLIKTRGQQVTLRCSPISGHKSVSWYQQVLGQGPQFIFQYYEKEERGRGNFPDRFSARQFPNYSSELNVNALLLGDSALYLCASSLASGNIQYFGAGTRLSVL.

CDR3 residues: CASSWSLKGDTIYF. The CDR3 DNA reads as TGTGCCAGCAGTTGGTCCCTTAAAGGGGACACCATATATTTT. The V call is TRBV25-1, the J call TRBJ1-3; TRBD1 might be the D (5 bases). V was pared by 5 bases and J by 8 bases, with 16 bases between. The germline V gene encodes CDR1 MGHDK and CDR2 SYGVNS. CDR3 size: 14 residues.

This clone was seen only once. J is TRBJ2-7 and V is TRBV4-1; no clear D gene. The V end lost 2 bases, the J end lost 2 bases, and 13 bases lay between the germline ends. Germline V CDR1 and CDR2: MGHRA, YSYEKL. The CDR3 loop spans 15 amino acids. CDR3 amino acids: CASSQSYGRTYEQYF. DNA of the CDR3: TGCGCCAGCAGCCAAAGCTACGGACGAACCTACGAGCAGTACTTC.